Below, one T cell receptor beta chain is given with its context. The CDR3 is 17 amino acids. The V gene end was trimmed by 3 bases and the J gene end by 3 bases; junction bases not matched to a gene: 9. CDR1 is KGHSH, CDR2 LQKENI, per germline. The data belong to a study of blood T cell repertoires in COVID-19. Background on the study: There were acute and convalescent COVID-19 samples, and they came from the United States, Italy and Spain. PBMCs, B-cell-depleted T cells, or T cells provided the cDNA or gDNA that made up the material.

The authors' processing: Reference gene primer amplification yielded estimated nucleated cell counts. Profiled with immunoSEQ multiplex PCR; TCRdb holds only in-frame clones, not every one. D and trimming come from the DNA, and the V and J calls and clone size come from that table. Of 25,000 to 35,000 clones in the sample, around 89% were seen once. What was sequenced was peripheral blood. The receptor was derived from a human donor in a cohort sampled during active COVID-19. The chain employs TRBV18 and TRBJ2-1, with 9 positions matching TRBD2. CDR3 sequence reads: CASSPGAGGRNYNEQFF. CDR3 DNA sequence: TGTGCCAGCTCACCGGGAGCGGGGGGCCGAAACTACAATGAGCAGTTCTTC.